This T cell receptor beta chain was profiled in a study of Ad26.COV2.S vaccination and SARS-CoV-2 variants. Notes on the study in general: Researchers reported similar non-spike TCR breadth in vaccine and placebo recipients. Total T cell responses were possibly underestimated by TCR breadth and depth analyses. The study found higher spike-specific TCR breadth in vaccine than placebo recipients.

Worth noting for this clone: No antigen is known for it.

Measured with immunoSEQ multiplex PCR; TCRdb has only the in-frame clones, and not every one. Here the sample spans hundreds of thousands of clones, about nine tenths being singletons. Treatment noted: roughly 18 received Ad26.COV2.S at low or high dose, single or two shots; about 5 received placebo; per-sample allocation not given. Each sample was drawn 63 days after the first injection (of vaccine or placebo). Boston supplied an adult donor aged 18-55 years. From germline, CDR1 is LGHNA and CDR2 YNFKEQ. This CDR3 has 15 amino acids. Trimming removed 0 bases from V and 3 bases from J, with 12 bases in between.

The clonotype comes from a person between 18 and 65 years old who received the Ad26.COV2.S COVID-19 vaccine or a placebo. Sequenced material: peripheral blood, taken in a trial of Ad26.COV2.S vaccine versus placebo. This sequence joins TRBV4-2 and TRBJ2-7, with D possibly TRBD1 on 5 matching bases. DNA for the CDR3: TGTGCCAGCAGCCAAGATCAAAGACAGATCTACGAGCAGTACTTC. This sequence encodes CASSQDQRQIYEQYF.